This TCR beta chain was sequenced for a study of T cells in Graves' hyperthyroidism and ophthalmopathy. Study-level points and caveats: Most clonotypes expanded in thyroid above 0.001 were likewise present in blood. The model made its ophthalmopathy prediction, and onset followed a median approximately 6 months later.

Stable Graves' hyperthyroidism meant no ophthalmopathy progression within 18 months. Thyroid ultrasound and orbital computed tomography, with clinical symptoms and serum thyroxine and TRAb, informed diagnoses. Trimming took 4 bases from V and 7 from J; bases not matched to a gene: 8. CDR1 and CDR2 (germline): MNHNS, SASEGT. The CDR3 is 14 residues long. What was amplified from RNA transcripts were TCR beta CDR3 regions. RT-PCR in the first round (using the HTBI primer set) targeted the TCR CDR3. One entry per CDR3 protein, called by TCRdb with MiXCR from the multiplex PCR reads. The sample yields roughly 720,000 distinct CDR3 sequences, roughly 17% seen once. This clonotype showed up many times. Its antigen is not known.

The J gene is TRBJ2-7, the V gene TRBV6-1, with 9 bases matching TRBD1. The sequenced material came from blood. This TCR was sampled from a man aged 50 to 60 with Graves' hyperthyroidism. CDR3 sequence (DNA): TGTGCCAGCAGTGCCGGGACAGGGCTTGTGGAGCAGTACTTC. This codes for CASSAGTGLVEQYF.